There are a few counts of the clone carrying this T cell receptor (beta chain). Its specificity is unknown. V was cut by 7 bases and J by 0 bases, with 13 bases left in between. The CDR3 contains 16 residues. Germline-derived CDR1 and CDR2 are SEHNR and FQNEAQ (reference sequence). Investigators reverse transcribed all isolated RNA, so they sequenced expressed TCRB transcripts. TCRdb's table, derived via immunoSEQ multiplex PCR, lists solely in-frame clones and lacks some. The sample carries about 650,000 clones, 9.5% to 15% recorded once. The data stem from a study of beta chain features in type 1 diabetes. Study results and limitations: In all four CD4+ subsets, TCRB CDR3 length was significantly, moderately reduced in type 1 diabetes.

The TCR originated in a man aged 25-40 years with type 1 diabetes. The specimen was naive CD4+ T cells from blood. The genes are TRBV7-9 and TRBJ1-6, with D possibly matching TRBD1 (5 bases). CDR3 amino acids: CASTKGVSSYNSPLHF. CDR3 coding DNA: TGTGCCAGCACCAAAGGGGTGAGCTCCTATAATTCACCCCTCCACTTT.